The following is a T cell receptor (beta chain) sequence with its context. Its antigen is still unknown. Sequencing used immunoSEQ multiplex PCR; TCRdb keeps in-frame clones, though not all of them. Among some 30,000 clones listed, 80% to 90% were seen once. The data belong to a study of T cell repertoires in ileal Crohn's disease. For the study at large: Every patient was operated on for stricturing (approximately 60%) or penetrating (approximately 40%) complications. Postoperative therapy was given to about half: 10 to 12 thiopurines, some 18 anti-TNF agents. General study results and limits: All patients with clonality above 26.8% had endoscopic recurrence.

Germline-derived CDR1 and CDR2 are SGHAT and FQNNGV. Trimming removed 6 bases at V and 5 bases at J, with 13 bases between. This CDR3 spans 13 amino acids. Sequencing used ileal tissue. The chain links TRBV11-2 to TRBJ1-1; D gene unclear. The origin of this receptor is an adult with Crohn's disease. The CDR3, as DNA: TGTGCCAGCAGTGAAGGAGGTGGGACTGAAGCTTTCTTT. Translating it yields CASSEGGGTEAFF.